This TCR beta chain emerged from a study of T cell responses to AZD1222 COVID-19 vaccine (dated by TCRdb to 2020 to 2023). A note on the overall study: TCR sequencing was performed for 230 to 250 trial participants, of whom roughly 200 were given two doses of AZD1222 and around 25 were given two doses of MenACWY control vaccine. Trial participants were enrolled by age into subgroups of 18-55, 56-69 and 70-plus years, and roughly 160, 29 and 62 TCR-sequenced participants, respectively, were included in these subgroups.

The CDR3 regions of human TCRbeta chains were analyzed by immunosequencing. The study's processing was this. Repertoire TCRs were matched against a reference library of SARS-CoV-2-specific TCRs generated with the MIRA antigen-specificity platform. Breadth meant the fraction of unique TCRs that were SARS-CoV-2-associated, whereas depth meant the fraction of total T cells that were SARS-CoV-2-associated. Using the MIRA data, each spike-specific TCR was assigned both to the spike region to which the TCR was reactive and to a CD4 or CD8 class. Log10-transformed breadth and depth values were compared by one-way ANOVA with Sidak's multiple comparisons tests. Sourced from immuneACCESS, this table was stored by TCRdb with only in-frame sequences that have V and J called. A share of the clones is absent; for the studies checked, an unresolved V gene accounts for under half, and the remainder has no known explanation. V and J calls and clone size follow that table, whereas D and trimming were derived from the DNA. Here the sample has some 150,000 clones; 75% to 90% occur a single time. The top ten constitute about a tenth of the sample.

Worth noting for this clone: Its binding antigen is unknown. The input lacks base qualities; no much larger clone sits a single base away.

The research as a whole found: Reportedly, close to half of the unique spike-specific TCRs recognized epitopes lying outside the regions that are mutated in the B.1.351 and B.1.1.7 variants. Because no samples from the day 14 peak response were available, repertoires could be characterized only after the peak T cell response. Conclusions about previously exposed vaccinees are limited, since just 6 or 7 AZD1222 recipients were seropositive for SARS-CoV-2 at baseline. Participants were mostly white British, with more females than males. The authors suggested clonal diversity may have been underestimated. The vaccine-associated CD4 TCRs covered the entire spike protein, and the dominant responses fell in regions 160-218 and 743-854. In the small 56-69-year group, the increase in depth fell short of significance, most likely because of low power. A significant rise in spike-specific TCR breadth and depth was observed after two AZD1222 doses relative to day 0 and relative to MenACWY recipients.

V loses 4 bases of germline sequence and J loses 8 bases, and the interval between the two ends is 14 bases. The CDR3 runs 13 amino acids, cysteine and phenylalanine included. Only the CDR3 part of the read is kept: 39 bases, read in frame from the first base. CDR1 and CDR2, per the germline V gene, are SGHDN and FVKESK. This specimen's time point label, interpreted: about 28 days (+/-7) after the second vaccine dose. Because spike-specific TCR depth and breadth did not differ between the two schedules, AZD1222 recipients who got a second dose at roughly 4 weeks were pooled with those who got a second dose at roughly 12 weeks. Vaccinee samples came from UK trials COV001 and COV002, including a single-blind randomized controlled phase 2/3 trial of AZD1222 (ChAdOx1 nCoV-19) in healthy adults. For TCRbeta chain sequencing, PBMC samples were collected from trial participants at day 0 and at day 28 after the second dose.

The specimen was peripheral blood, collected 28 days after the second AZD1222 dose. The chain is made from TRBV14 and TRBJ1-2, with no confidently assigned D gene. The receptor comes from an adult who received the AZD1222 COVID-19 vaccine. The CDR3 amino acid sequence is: CASSPSTVGGYTF. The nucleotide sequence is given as TGTGCCAGCAGCCCATCTACGGTCGGGGGCTACACCTTC.